The clone carrying this T cell receptor (beta chain) is deemed medium-sized. Its antigen remains unknown. TCRdb recomputed calls from the reads with MiXCR, one row per CDR3 protein. The sample lists about 160,000 distinct CDR3 sequences, about 15% seen once, with roughly a sixth in the top ten. This specimen comes from a study of T cell repertoires in cytomegalovirus infection. For the study at large: Public signatures in TCR beta pointed to CMV infection and matching HLA type.

Notes on the study in general: The study identified carriers of CMV plus the relevant HLA from cumulative public TCR beta family frequency. Predominance within the ex vivo response was attributable to HLA-C-restricted CMV-specific TCR beta clonotypes.

The material sequenced was CD8+ T cells from PBMCs. The source is a human donor in good health (CMV status not recorded). Some clones in this sample may be carry-over from other donors' samples.

The DNA for the CDR3 is TGTGCCAGCAGTCTCCGGGAGGTCCTCACAGATACGCAGTATTTT. It encodes CASSLREVLTDTQYF. The rearrangement links TRBV6-2 or TRBV6-3 to TRBJ2-3, with 7 positions matching TRBD2. The junction had 7 bases not matched to a gene; V was cut back by 5 bases and J by 2 bases. This CDR3 is built from 15 residues. Germline V gives CDR1 MNHEY, CDR2 SVGEGT.